These 2 T cell receptor beta chains originate from one sample sequenced in a study of beta chain features in type 1 diabetes. TCRB transcripts that were expressed got sequenced, as all of the isolated RNA had been reverse transcribed. Libraries were prepared by immunoSEQ multiplex PCR; TCRdb keeps only in-frame clonotypes and omits some of them. Of some 270,000 clones in the sample, approximately 11% are singletons; the top ten hold approximately 0.015%. Study outcomes and limitations: Among patients with Type 1 diabetes, TCRB CDR3s were moderately but significantly shorter in every one of the four CD4+ subsets.

Antigens of these TCRs are unknown. Sample: naive CD4+ T cells from blood. These receptors were taken from a young man with type 1 diabetes.

This chain joins TRBV7-9 and TRBJ1-5; unclear D gene. The CDR3 has 13 amino acids. Germline CDR1 reads SEHNR; CDR2 reads FQNEAQ (reference sequence). The V end was cut by 1 base, the J end by 5 bases, with 6 bases between. CDR3 in amino acids: CASSLGPHQPQHF. CDR3 coding DNA: TGTGCCAGCAGCTTAGGGCCTCATCAGCCCCAGCATTTT.

This rearrangement joins TRBV9 to TRBJ2-3, with TRBD2 identical over 8 bases. Germline lookup yields CDR1 SGDLS and CDR2 YYNGEE. The V gene end was trimmed by 2 bases and the J gene end by 3 bases; junction bases not matched to a gene: 5. The CDR3 runs 15 residues. The chain's CDR3 is CASSVRGGGTDTQYF. In DNA, the CDR3 is TGTGCCAGCAGCGTCCGGGGGGGCGGTACAGATACGCAGTATTTT.